These 10 T cell receptor beta chains share one sample of origin, sequenced in a study of a mutant IDH1 vaccine in newly diagnosed glioma. Sequenced by immunoSEQ multiplex PCR; TCRdb stores in-frame clones only, minus some. This sample has 30,000 to 40,000 clones; roughly 84% occur once, and the top ten carry 2.2%. The antigens these receptors bind are not known. As to time point: week 11, during vaccination. Every single dose of the vaccine, 300 ug of mutant IDH1 20-mer peptide, came with topical imiquimod. Here the sequenced sample was PBMCs, taken from a glioma patient whose treatment included an IDH1 peptide vaccine. These receptors originate from a man in his forties with glioma.

The rearrangement links TRBV7-6 to TRBJ2-2; 9 bases agree with TRBD2. The germline V gene has CDR1 SGHVS and CDR2 FNYEAQ. J gave up 7 bases and V 1 base, and 7 bases lay outside the gene matches. The length of the CDR3 is 16 residues. The DNA of the CDR3 is TGTGCCAGCAGCTTAGGGCTAGCGGGAACCGACGGGGAGCTGTTTTTT. The encoded protein is CASSLGLAGTDGELFF.

V usage is TRBV6-6 and J usage is TRBJ2-5; possibly TRBD1 for D (6 bases). This CDR3 is built from 13 residues. V lost 8 bases, J lost 3 bases, and 13 bases lay in between. CDR1 is MNHNY and CDR2 is SVGAGI in the germline V gene (reference sequence). The CDR3 here is CASGKQGEETQYF. The CDR3 DNA is TGTGCCAGCGGAAAACAGGGTGAAGAGACCCAGTACTTC.

The sample holds one count of this clone. The V call is TRBV5-1, the J call TRBJ1-1; 9 positions match TRBD1. Trimming removed 7 bases from V and 5 bases from J; junction bases left unmatched: 9. Germline lookup yields CDR1 SGHRS and CDR2 YFSETQ. This CDR3 has 14 amino acids. In DNA, the CDR3 is TGCGCCAGCGGTACAGGGGGCGCCGGTACTGAAGCTTTCTTT. Translation: CASGTGGAGTEAFF.

A remark on this clone: The sample has other DNA sequences that encode this CDR3 too. This sequence joins TRBV14 and TRBJ1-1; D is perhaps TRBD1 (5 bases). The CDR3 totals 12 residues. Trimming took 2 bases from V and 5 from J, leaving 6 bases between them. Germline V CDR1 and CDR2: SGHDN, FVKESK. CDR3 protein: CASSQWGTEAFF. In nucleotides, the CDR3 is TGTGCCAGCAGCCAATGGGGGACTGAAGCTTTCTTT.

The rearrangement uses TRBV9 and TRBJ1-4, with a weak D call TRBD1 (6 bases). The CDR3 totals 15 residues. Germline V gene data show CDR1 as SGDLS and CDR2 as YYNGEE. V shed 0 bases and J shed 6 bases, with 12 bases lying between them. The CDR3 region is CASSVEGGRDEKLFF. The DNA of the CDR3 is TGTGCCAGCAGCGTAGAGGGGGGGAGAGATGAAAAACTGTTTTTT.

The genes are TRBV7-2 and TRBJ2-5; 9 bases align to TRBD1. The CDR3 is made up of 14 amino acids. Germline V gene sequence: CDR1 SGHTA, CDR2 FQGNSA. The V segment lost 5 bases and the J segment 10 bases; nucleotides outside the gene matches: 11. The CDR3 sequence: CASSPRQDRGFQYF. Written as DNA, the CDR3 is TGTGCCAGCAGCCCTCGTCAGGACAGGGGATTCCAGTACTTC. Filled out from reference TRBV7-2 and TRBJ2-5, the complete variable domain reads GAGVSQSPSNKVTEKGKDVELRCDPISGHTALYWYRQSLGQGLEFLIYFQGNSAPDKSGLPSDRFSAERTGGSVSTLTIQRTQQEDSAVYLCASSPRQDRGFQYFGPGTRLLVL.

The chain carries TRBV6-4 and TRBJ2-1; D unclear. V was trimmed by 0 bases and J by 0 bases, leaving 27 bases between them. The CDR3 runs 22 residues. CDR1 and CDR2 from the germline V gene are MRHNA and SNTAGT. The DNA of the CDR3 is TGTGCCAGCAGTGACTCCTCAGTGGGTCCCCGATACAGACATACCTCCTACAATGAGCAGTTCTTC. This gives the protein CASSDSSVGPRYRHTSYNEQFF.

The chain couples TRBV7-9 to TRBJ2-3; D is uncertain. CDR3 length equals 13 residues. The germline V gene has CDR1 SEHNR and CDR2 FQNEAQ (reference sequence). V was shortened by 5 bases and J by 0 bases, with 6 bases between the two germline ends. The CDR3 region has the DNA TGTGCCAGCAGCCCGCCCAGCACAGATACGCAGTATTTT. This sequence encodes CASSPPSTDTQYF.

This chain joins TRBV10-2 and TRBJ1-1, with D perhaps matching TRBD1 (6 bases). Germline CDR1 and CDR2: WSHSY and SAAADI. Trimming stripped 4 bases from V and 4 bases from J, with 10 bases between. The CDR3 covers 13 residues. The chain's CDR3 is CASSGRQATEAFF. The DNA of the CDR3 is TGCGCCAGCAGTGGGAGACAGGCCACTGAAGCTTTCTTT.

This clone was recorded only once. V gene TRBV7-2 combines with J gene TRBJ2-7; TRBD2 is a possible D gene (5 bases). The CDR3 has 15 residues. Looked up from germline, CDR1 is SGHTA and CDR2 is FQGNSA. Trimming shortened V by 5 bases and J by 2 bases, and 16 bases separated the two germline ends. CDR3 DNA: TGTGCCAGCAGCCCCAGACTAAACGGCCCCTACGAGCAGTACTTC. Translation: CASSPRLNGPYEQYF.